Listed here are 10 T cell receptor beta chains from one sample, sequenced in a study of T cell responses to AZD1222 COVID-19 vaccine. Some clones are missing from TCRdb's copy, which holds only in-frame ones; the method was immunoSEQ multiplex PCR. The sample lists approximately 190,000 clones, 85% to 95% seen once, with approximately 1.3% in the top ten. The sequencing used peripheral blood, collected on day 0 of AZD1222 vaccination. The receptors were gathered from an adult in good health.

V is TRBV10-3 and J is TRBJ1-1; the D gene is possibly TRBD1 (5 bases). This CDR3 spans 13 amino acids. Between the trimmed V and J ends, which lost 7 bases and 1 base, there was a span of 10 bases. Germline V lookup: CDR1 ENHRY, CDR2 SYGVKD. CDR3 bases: TGTGCCATCATGTACGACAGGAACACTGAAGCTTTCTTT. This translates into CAIMYDRNTEAFF.

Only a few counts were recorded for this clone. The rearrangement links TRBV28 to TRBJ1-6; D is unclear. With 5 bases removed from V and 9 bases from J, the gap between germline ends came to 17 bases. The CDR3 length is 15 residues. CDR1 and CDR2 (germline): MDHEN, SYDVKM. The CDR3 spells CASSGPPGGRSPLHF. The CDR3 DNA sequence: TGTGCCAGCAGTGGGCCGCCGGGAGGGCGTTCACCCCTCCACTTT.

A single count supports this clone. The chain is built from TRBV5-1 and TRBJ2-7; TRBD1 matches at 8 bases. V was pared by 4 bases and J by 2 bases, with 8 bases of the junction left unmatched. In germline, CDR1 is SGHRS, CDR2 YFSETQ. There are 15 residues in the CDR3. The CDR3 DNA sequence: TGCGCCAGCAGCGCTGGGACAGGCCTAACCTACGAGCAGTACTTC. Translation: CASSAGTGLTYEQYF.

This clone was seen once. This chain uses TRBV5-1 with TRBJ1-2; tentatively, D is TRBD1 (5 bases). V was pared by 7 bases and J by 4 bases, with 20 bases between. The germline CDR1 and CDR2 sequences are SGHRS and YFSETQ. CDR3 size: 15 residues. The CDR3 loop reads CASHEQAGGVYGYTF. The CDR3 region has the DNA TGCGCCAGCCATGAACAGGCTGGAGGGGTCTATGGCTACACCTTC.

The CDR3 DNA reads TGTGCCAGCAGCCAAACCCTCGGGACAGAATATGAAAAACTGTTTTTT. This gives the protein CASSQTLGTEYEKLFF. This chain links TRBV3-1 (or the pseudogene TRBV3-2) with TRBJ1-4; 7 bases match TRBD1. Germline values: CDR1 LGHDT, CDR2 YNNKEL (reference sequence). V shed 2 bases, J shed 6 bases, and the junction held 9 bases outside the gene matches. The CDR3 covers 16 residues.

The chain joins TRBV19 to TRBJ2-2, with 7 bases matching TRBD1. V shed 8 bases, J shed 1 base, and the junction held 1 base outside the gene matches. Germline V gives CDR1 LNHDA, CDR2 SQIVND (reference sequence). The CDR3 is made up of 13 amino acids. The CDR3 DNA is TGTGCCAGTCGACAGGGGAACACCGGGGAGCTGTTTTTT. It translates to CASRQGNTGELFF.

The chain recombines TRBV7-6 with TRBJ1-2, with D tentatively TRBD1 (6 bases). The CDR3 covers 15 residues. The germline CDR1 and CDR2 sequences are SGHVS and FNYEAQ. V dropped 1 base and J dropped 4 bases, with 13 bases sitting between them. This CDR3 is CASSLETGGGYGYTF. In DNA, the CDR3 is TGTGCCAGCAGCTTAGAGACAGGTGGTGGCTATGGCTACACCTTC.

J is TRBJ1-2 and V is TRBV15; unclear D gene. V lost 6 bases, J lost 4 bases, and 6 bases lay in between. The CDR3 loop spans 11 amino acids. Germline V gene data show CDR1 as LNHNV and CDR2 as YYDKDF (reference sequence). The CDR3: CATRDVYGYTF. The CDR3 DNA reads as TGTGCCACCAGGGACGTCTATGGCTACACCTTC.

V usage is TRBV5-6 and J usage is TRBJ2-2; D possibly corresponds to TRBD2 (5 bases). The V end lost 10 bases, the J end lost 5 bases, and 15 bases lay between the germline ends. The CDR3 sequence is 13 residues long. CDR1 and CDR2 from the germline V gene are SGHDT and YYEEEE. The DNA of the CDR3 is TGTGCCTCCCTCCCCGGCGGGACCGGGGAGCTGTTTTTT. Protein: CASLPGGTGELFF.

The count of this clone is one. CDR3 protein: CASRRRPAGNTIYF. In nucleotides, the CDR3 is TGTGCCAGCAGGCGGAGACCTGCTGGAAACACCATATATTTT. The V and J genes are TRBV21-1 and TRBJ1-3. TRBV21-1 is listed as a pseudogene. The CDR3 is 14 residues long.